This T cell receptor (beta chain) was captured in a study of T cell responses to AZD1222 COVID-19 vaccine. The overall study: Doses given second, at about 4 or about 12 weeks, were pooled.

A remark on this clone: The antigen is unknown.

Germline V gene sequence: CDR1 MGHRA, CDR2 YSYEKL. The CDR3 totals 13 residues. The ends were cut back, 1 base at V and 11 bases at J, with 14 bases in the middle. Study outcomes and limitations: Recipients of AZD1222 seropositive at baseline numbered only 5 or 6. Spike-specific TCR breadth rose after two AZD1222 doses, and depth rose as well.

This table comes from immunoSEQ multiplex PCR, and its TCRdb copy is limited to in-frame clones, with some not included. The repertoire includes about 150,000 clones, roughly 89% of them detected once, and about 4.6% sits in the top ten. This rearrangement joins TRBV4-1 to TRBJ1-1; perhaps TRBD1 as D (6 bases). This TCR derives from an adult in good health. The sequenced sample was peripheral blood, obtained on day 0 of AZD1222 vaccination. CDR3 sequence: CASSQAGGRAAFF. CDR3 nucleotide sequence: TGCGCCAGCAGCCAAGCGGGGGGCAGGGCGGCTTTCTTT.